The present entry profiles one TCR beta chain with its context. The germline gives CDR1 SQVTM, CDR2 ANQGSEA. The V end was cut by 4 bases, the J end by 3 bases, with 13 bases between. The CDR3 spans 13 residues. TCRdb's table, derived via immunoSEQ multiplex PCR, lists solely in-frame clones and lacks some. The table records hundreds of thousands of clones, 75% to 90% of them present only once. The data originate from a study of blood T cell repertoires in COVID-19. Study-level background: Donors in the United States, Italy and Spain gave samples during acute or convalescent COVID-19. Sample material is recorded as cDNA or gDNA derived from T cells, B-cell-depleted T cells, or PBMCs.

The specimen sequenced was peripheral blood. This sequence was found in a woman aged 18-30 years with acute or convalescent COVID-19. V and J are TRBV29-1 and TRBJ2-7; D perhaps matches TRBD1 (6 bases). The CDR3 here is CSVGQGQVYEQYF. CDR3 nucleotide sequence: TGCAGCGTTGGCCAGGGGCAGGTCTACGAGCAGTACTTC.